A selection of T cell receptor beta chains follows, all from one sample in a study of OX40 agonist ivuxolimab in advanced cancers. The protocol was immunoSEQ multiplex PCR, while the TCRdb copy is restricted to in-frame clones and leaves out a portion. The sample has around 10,000 clones, just over 75% seen once. Sequenced here: CD4+ or CD8+ T cells sorted from blood, sampled in a trial of the OX40 agonist ivuxolimab. The receptors shown here come from an adult with an advanced solid tumor such as melanoma, head and neck, liver or kidney cancer. Each CDR3 is given without its conserved first and last residue.

>TRBV5-5|TRBJ1-5
ASSLVSSNQPQH
>TRBV6-1|TRBJ1-5
ASSPPLRNQPQH
>TRBV27|TRBJ2-3
ASSPLAGGRTDTQY
>TRBV30|TRBJ1-2
AWVIPGYDGYT
>TRBV9|TRBJ2-5
ASSSHRSSGQETQY
>TRBV6-1|TRBJ2-2
ASRGSSPPGELF
>TRBV12-1|TRBJ1-2
ASSSGGKGYGYT
>TRBV4-2|TRBJ2-1
ASSQDGLAGDNEQF
>TRBV6-1|TRBJ1-5
ASSEAPGSNQPQH
>TRBV19|TRBJ2-1
ASSIGGWPRNEQF
>TRBV19|TRBJ1-1
ASSRALNTEAF
>TRBV6-1|TRBJ1-2
ASSEPGQVLLYGYT
>TRBV27|TRBJ2-7
ASSLYLPDRSYEQY
>TRBV7-9|TRBJ2-6
ASSSLGAAGANVLT